This T cell receptor beta chain was recovered during a study of radiotherapy plus CTLA-4 blockade in lung cancer. For the study at large: Of all patients, more than 15% responded objectively and 25% to 35% showed disease control. Study-wide findings and caveats: After treatment with radiotherapy plus ipilimumab, TCR clones that came from the tumor expanded in blood.

The CDR3 spans 14 residues. V was clipped by 5 bases and J by 2 bases, with 9 bases between them. The germline CDR1 and CDR2 sequences are MNHEY and SMNVEV (reference sequence). Comment on this clone: Its specificity is unknown.

Assay used: immunoSEQ multiplex PCR; TCRdb lists only in-frame clones, some missing. The sample lists about 43,000 clones; about 67% were seen once. The V call is TRBV27, the J call TRBJ2-2, with D perhaps TRBD2 (6 bases). The origin of this receptor is a human donor with non-small cell lung cancer who had a partial response to radiotherapy plus ipilimumab. The sequencing here drew on peripheral blood, taken from a patient treated with radiotherapy plus ipilimumab. Here the CDR3 DNA reads TGTGCCAGCAGTGCAGGACTAAACACCGGGGAGCTGTTTTTT. Residues: CASSAGLNTGELFF.